Detailed here is one T cell receptor (beta chain). Its antigen is unidentified. The data stem from a study of OX40 agonist ivuxolimab in advanced cancers. Assay: immunoSEQ multiplex PCR; the TCRdb copy retains only in-frame clones and omits some. The data show about 70,000 clones, around 88% seen once. Study findings and constraints: Clonal expansion was seen in CD4+ and CD8+ blood T cells by week 6 at 0.1 to 3.0 mg/kg. Researchers report that CD8+ T cells had, on average, more expanded clones than CD4+.

Trimming took 7 bases from V and 7 from J, leaving 14 bases between them. Germline values: CDR1 SNHLY, CDR2 FYNNEI. The CDR3 covers 12 residues. Enrollment shut out patients with autoimmune disease history or systemic immunosuppression. V and J are TRBV2 and TRBJ2-7; D is uncertain. The TCR comes from an adult with an advanced solid tumor such as melanoma, head and neck, liver or kidney cancer. The sample in question was CD4+ or CD8+ T cells sorted from blood, obtained in a trial of the OX40 agonist ivuxolimab. CDR3 DNA sequence: TGTGCCAGCAAAGACCCCTCTCAGGAGCAGTACTTC. Its translation is CASKDPSQEQYF.